One and the same sample provided the 26 T cell receptor beta chains below, sequenced in a study of blood T cell repertoires in COVID-19. TCRdb's copy holds only in-frame clones and misses some; the assay was immunoSEQ multiplex PCR. Of over 200,000 clones in the sample, approximately 82% were seen once. Sequencing used peripheral blood. The receptors were sampled from a woman aged 45-59 years with acute or convalescent COVID-19.

This rearrangement joins TRBV5-4 to TRBJ2-1, with 8 bases lining up with TRBD2. V lost 1 base to trimming and J lost 7 bases; unmatched junction nucleotides: 10. CDR1 and CDR2 from the germline V gene are SGHNT and YYREEE (reference sequence). This CDR3 region has 16 residues. Written as DNA, the CDR3 is TGTGCCAGCAGCTTGTCTTTCGGGAGGGCGGAGAATGAGCAGTTCTTC. Residues: CASSLSFGRAENEQFF.

The rearrangement joins TRBV19 to TRBJ2-5, with D perhaps TRBD2 (6 bases). The germline CDR1 and CDR2 sequences are LNHDA and SQIVND (reference sequence). Trimming removed 5 bases at V and 1 base at J, with 11 bases between. The CDR3 sequence is 14 residues long. In DNA form, the CDR3 reads TGTGCCAGTAGTGGGGGACTTTTCCAAGAGACCCAGTACTTC. Translated: CASSGGLFQETQYF.

This chain uses TRBV6-5 with TRBJ1-1, with TRBD1 as a possible D gene (5 bases). Germline CDR1 MNHEY, CDR2 SVGAGI. The CDR3 runs 14 residues. Between the trimmed V and J ends, which lost 6 bases and 4 bases, there was a span of 15 bases. CDR3 residues: CASRRGPWATEAFF. The CDR3 DNA sequence: TGTGCCAGCAGGCGGGGACCTTGGGCCACTGAAGCTTTCTTT.

This chain joins TRBV5-1 and TRBJ2-7; no firm D call. V gave up 6 bases and J gave up 0 bases, with 10 bases separating them. Germline V gene lookup returns CDR1 SGHRS and CDR2 YFSETQ. There are 13 residues in the CDR3. CDR3 region: CASNSGISYEQYF. The CDR3 DNA is TGCGCCAGCAACTCAGGCATCTCCTACGAGCAGTACTTC.

The chain couples TRBV7-9 to TRBJ1-2; tentatively, D is TRBD1 (6 bases). Deletions cut 5 bases from V and 8 bases from J, with 21 bases between. Per germline, CDR1 SEHNR and CDR2 FQNEAQ (reference sequence). This CDR3 region has 15 residues. Here the CDR3 reads CASSPGTQGRYGYTF. CDR3 bases: TGTGCCAGCAGCCCAGGCACACAGGGAAGGTACGGCTACACCTTC.

This clone was observed once. The chain recombines TRBV18 with TRBJ2-7; TRBD2 is a possible D gene (5 bases). The CDR3 consists of 14 residues. Germline V gene data show CDR1 as KGHSH and CDR2 as LQKENI. V was cut by 2 bases and J by 5 bases, with 13 bases left in between. The CDR3 spells CASSPEGEGNEQYF. The CDR3 region has the DNA TGTGCCAGCTCACCAGAGGGCGAGGGCAACGAGCAGTACTTC.

The chain links TRBV27 to TRBJ1-2; TRBD1 aligns across 7 bases. This CDR3 has 15 residues. Germline CDR1 reads MNHEY; CDR2 reads SMNVEV (reference sequence). V shed 6 bases and J 0 bases; nucleotides not matched to a gene: 7. CDR3 in DNA: TGTGCCAGCAGGCCTCAGGGGGGAACTAACTATGGCTACACCTTC. This encodes CASRPQGGTNYGYTF.

This sequence joins TRBV28 and TRBJ2-7, with a weak D call TRBD1 (5 bases). V lost 1 base and J 2 bases, leaving 9 bases between the germline ends. The length of the CDR3 is 14 residues. The germline gives CDR1 MDHEN, CDR2 SYDVKM. CDR3: CASSLSKTAYEQYF. The CDR3 bases are TGTGCCAGCAGTTTATCCAAGACAGCCTACGAGCAGTACTTC. Full variable domain (rest looked up from reference TRBV28 and TRBJ2-7): DVKVTQSSRYLVKRTGEKVFLECVQDMDHENMFWYRQDPGLGLRLIYFSYDVKMKEKGDIPEGYSVSREKKERFSLILESASTNQTSMYLCASSLSKTAYEQYFGPGTRLTVT.

The chain joins TRBV5-6 to TRBJ1-6; TRBD1 aligns across 8 bases. This CDR3 comprises 15 residues. The germline CDR1 and CDR2 sequences are SGHDT and YYEEEE. The V gene end was trimmed by 4 bases and the J gene end by 5 bases; junction bases not matched to a gene: 5. CDR3 residues: CASSLSDRDNSPLHF. The DNA for the CDR3 is TGTGCCAGCAGCCTTTCGGACAGGGATAATTCACCCCTCCACTTT.

This clone was counted a few times. The chain joins TRBV14 to TRBJ2-1; the match to TRBD2 covers 9 bases. In germline, CDR1 is SGHDN, CDR2 FVKESK. With 4 bases clipped from V and 5 bases from J, the junction kept 9 bases outside the gene matches. CDR3 size: 16 residues. The CDR3 DNA follows: TGTGCCAGCAGCCTGAGGCGGGAGGGTCCCCACAATGAGCAGTTCTTC. Translating gives CASSLRREGPHNEQFF.

The genes are TRBV29-1 and TRBJ1-3; D gene unclear. Germline V lookup: CDR1 SQVTM, CDR2 ANQGSEA. Trimming removed 6 bases from V and 0 bases from J, with 12 bases in between. This CDR3 has 14 amino acids. DNA of the CDR3: TGCAGCGTCCTCACCGGAGACTCTGGAAACACCATATATTTT. Translated: CSVLTGDSGNTIYF.

This rearrangement joins TRBV7-2 to TRBJ1-2, with 9 bases lining up with TRBD1. CDR1 and CDR2 (germline): SGHTA, FQGNSA. The junction had 6 bases not matched to a gene; V was cut back by 4 bases and J by 3 bases. The CDR3 loop spans 15 amino acids. The CDR3 reads CASSSPDRGYYGYTF. CDR3 in DNA: TGTGCCAGCAGCTCGCCGGACAGGGGATACTATGGCTACACCTTC. The whole variable domain, filled in from reference TRBV7-2 and TRBJ1-2, reads GAGVSQSPSNKVTEKGKDVELRCDPISGHTALYWYRQSLGQGLEFLIYFQGNSAPDKSGLPSDRFSAERTGGSVSTLTIQRTQQEDSAVYLCASSSPDRGYYGYTFGSGTRLTVV.

This chain joins TRBV24-1 and TRBJ2-7; D gene ambiguous. V lost 1 base to trimming and J lost 2 bases, with 11 bases between them. The CDR3 is made up of 15 amino acids. CDR1 and CDR2 (germline): KGHDR, SFDVKD. Here the CDR3 DNA reads TGTGCCACCAGTGATTTTTGCCCGGGTACCTACGAGCAGTACTTC. Translation gives CATSDFCPGTYEQYF.

The chain links TRBV28 to TRBJ2-1; 8 bases align to TRBD2. Germline V gives CDR1 MDHEN, CDR2 SYDVKM. CDR3 size: 13 residues. The J segment lost 7 bases and the V segment lost 7 bases, leaving 6 bases of the junction unmatched. The CDR3 sequence: CASTSGSPNEQFF. The DNA of the CDR3 is TGTGCCAGCACGAGCGGGAGCCCGAATGAGCAGTTCTTC.

The chain has TRBV28 and TRBJ1-1; tentative D call: TRBD1 (6 bases). The CDR3 runs to 15 residues. Germline V gene data show CDR1 as MDHEN and CDR2 as SYDVKM. V lost 6 bases to trimming and J lost 1 base, with 15 bases between them. The CDR3 bases are TGTGCCAGCAGACCCTCCGGGACACAGAACACTGAAGCTTTCTTT. Amino acids: CASRPSGTQNTEAFF. The full variable domain, in which reference TRBV28 and TRBJ1-1 provide the parts outside the CDR3, is DVKVTQSSRYLVKRTGEKVFLECVQDMDHENMFWYRQDPGLGLRLIYFSYDVKMKEKGDIPEGYSVSREKKERFSLILESASTNQTSMYLCASRPSGTQNTEAFFGQGTRLTVV.

The rearrangement links TRBV29-1 to TRBJ2-5; D is ambiguous. Trimming pared 1 base from V and 4 bases from J, leaving 4 bases between. This CDR3 region has 11 residues. Looked up from germline, CDR1 is SQVTM and CDR2 is ANQGSEA. The CDR3 loop reads CSVEVGETQYF. In DNA, the CDR3 is TGCAGCGTTGAAGTCGGAGAGACCCAGTACTTC.

The chain joins TRBV9 to TRBJ2-5; D possibly corresponds to TRBD1 (6 bases). Germline V gene data show CDR1 as SGDLS and CDR2 as YYNGEE. V dropped 4 bases and J dropped 6 bases, with 16 bases sitting between them. The length of the CDR3 is 14 residues. The CDR3 reads CASSSQTGRKTQYF. CDR3 bases: TGTGCCAGCAGCTCTCAGACAGGCCGTAAGACCCAGTACTTC.

The chain couples TRBV6-1 to TRBJ2-7; D may be TRBD2 (5 bases). This CDR3 contains 14 residues. Germline lookup yields CDR1 MNHNS and CDR2 SASEGT. V was pared by 2 bases and J by 5 bases, with 13 bases between. DNA of the CDR3: TGTGCCAGCAGTGAATATAGCGCGCCCCACGAGCAGTACTTC. Its protein is CASSEYSAPHEQYF.

The J gene is TRBJ1-2, the V gene TRBV2, with 9 nucleotides matching TRBD1. Unmatched junction bases numbered 10, after V lost 8 bases and J lost 3 bases. Germline CDR1 and CDR2: SNHLY and FYNNEI. This CDR3 comprises 15 residues. Here the CDR3 DNA reads TGTGCCAGCGGAAAAACAGGGGGCGCGGACTATGGCTACACCTTC. Protein: CASGKTGGADYGYTF.

This chain uses TRBV12-3 or TRBV12-4 with TRBJ1-2, with a tentative D call TRBD1 (5 bases). The germline V and J ends were trimmed by 3 bases and 4 bases, with 9 bases remaining between them. This CDR3 has 13 amino acids. CDR3 coding DNA: TGTGCCAGCAGTTTTCAGGGTAGCTATGGCTACACCTTC. This codes for CASSFQGSYGYTF.

The rearrangement links TRBV24-1 to TRBJ2-7, with 7 nucleotides matching TRBD2. Germline V gives CDR1 KGHDR, CDR2 SFDVKD. The V segment lost 5 bases and the J segment 3 bases; nucleotides outside the gene matches: 9. The CDR3 has 15 residues. Here the CDR3 DNA reads TGTGCCACCAGTGGCTGGGCTAGCGGTCGCTACGAGCAGTACTTC. This encodes CATSGWASGRYEQYF.

The chain joins TRBV20-1 to TRBJ1-2; D ambiguous. Per the germline V gene, CDR1 is DFQATT and CDR2 is SNEGSKA (reference sequence). Trimming left V 5 bases short and J 4 bases short, with 8 bases between. The CDR3 has 11 amino acids. This CDR3 reads CSAGIAYGYTF. CDR3 bases: TGCAGTGCTGGCATAGCCTATGGCTACACCTTC.

The gene calls are TRBV21-1 and TRBJ1-2. TRBV21-1 is a known pseudogene. This CDR3 contains 16 residues. The CDR3 spells CASSPSGTDANYGYTF. In nucleotides, the CDR3 is TGTGCCAGCAGCCCCTCGGGAACAGACGCTAACTATGGCTACACCTTC.

Only one count was recorded for this clone. The V and J genes are TRBV19 and TRBJ1-1; 7 positions agree with TRBD1. J gave up 3 bases and V 4 bases, and 2 bases lay outside the gene matches. The CDR3 is made up of 13 amino acids. Per germline, CDR1 LNHDA and CDR2 SQIVND (reference sequence). This chain's CDR3 is CASSRGQYTEAFF. DNA of the CDR3: TGTGCCAGTAGTAGGGGACAGTACACTGAAGCTTTCTTT.

The chain recombines TRBV28 with TRBJ1-1; D remains unclear. V was cut by 1 base and J by 0 bases, with 15 bases left in between. Per germline, CDR1 MDHEN and CDR2 SYDVKM. This CDR3 region has 17 residues. The CDR3 bases are TGTGCCAGCAGTTTATCACCCCCAGAGGGCTTGAACACTGAAGCTTTCTTT. This encodes CASSLSPPEGLNTEAFF.

In regard to this clone: This sample includes further DNA sequences coding for the same CDR3. The rearrangement links TRBV5-1 to TRBJ1-2; 11 bases match TRBD1. The germline V gene has CDR1 SGHRS and CDR2 YFSETQ. The CDR3 is made up of 14 amino acids. V lost 4 bases to trimming and J lost 8 bases; unmatched junction nucleotides: 7. CDR3: CASSPGQGALGYTF. CDR3 nucleotides: TGCGCCAGCAGCCCAGGACAGGGGGCATTGGGCTACACCTTC.